Listed here is a single T cell receptor beta chain. The sample belongs to a study of blood T cell repertoires in COVID-19. Turning to the study itself: Samples came from the United States, Italy and Spain, spanning acute and convalescent COVID-19.

The assay was immunoSEQ multiplex PCR, and TCRdb's table has in-frame clones only and misses some. The profile shows some 300,000 clones, 88% of them singletons. V dropped 9 bases and J dropped 4; count of bases not matched to a gene: 13. The CDR3 is 16 residues long. The germline gives CDR1 MDHEN, CDR2 SYDVKM. The participants were between about 18 and 90 years old and came from under 25 US areas. The sample consisted of PBMCs or T cells enriched from blood (not recorded which). This sequence joins TRBV28 and TRBJ1-3, with 9 bases aligning to TRBD1. This receptor was taken from a woman between 55 and 75 years old in a cohort exposed to, infected with or recovered from COVID-19 (not recorded which). CDR3 amino acids: CASYPGWTGEGNTIYF. As DNA, the CDR3 is TGTGCCAGTTACCCCGGATGGACAGGGGAAGGAAACACCATATATTTT.